This entry lists 25 T cell receptor beta chains sequenced from one sample in a study of cytomegalovirus exposure and HLA in healthy donors. PCR amplification relied on 60 Vbeta primers (plus 13 Jbeta primers). This table comes from immunoSEQ multiplex PCR, and its TCRdb copy is limited to in-frame clones, with some not included. The data contain over 150,000 clones, approximately 76% of them singletons. Material for sequencing was PBMCs. All receptors come from a woman between 18 and 29 years old in good health and CMV-seropositive.

The rearrangement joins TRBV4-3 to TRBJ1-1; no definite D call. The V end lost 0 bases, the J end lost 1 base, and 9 bases lay between the germline ends. This CDR3 has 15 residues. In germline, CDR1 is LGHNA, CDR2 YSLEER. The CDR3 spells CASSQDSGRNTEAFF. DNA for the CDR3: TGCGCCAGCAGCCAAGATTCGGGGAGGAACACTGAAGCTTTCTTT.

As regards this clone: One junction end disagrees with the germline gene, perhaps due to a read error. The chain has TRBV7-9 and TRBJ2-4; TRBD2 might be the D (5 bases). The germline V gene encodes CDR1 SEHNR and CDR2 FQNEAQ (reference sequence). The CDR3 runs to 16 residues. DNA of the CDR3: TGTGTCAGCAGCTTAGGTCCCCTTCAACGAGCGGACATTCAGTACTTC. As protein: CVSSLGPLQRADIQYF.

The chain employs TRBV19 and TRBJ1-5; D not certain. The CDR3 contains 13 residues. The germline CDR1 and CDR2 sequences are LNHDA and SQIVND (reference sequence). V was pared by 7 bases and J by 2 bases, with 9 bases between. The CDR3 DNA follows: TGTGCCAGTACCCGCAGCGGCAATCAGCCCCAGCATTTT. Protein sequence: CASTRSGNQPQHF.

The chain uses TRBV5-6 and TRBJ1-6; unclear D gene. Trimming shortened V by 0 bases and J by 9 bases, and 10 bases separated the two germline ends. Germline V gene lookup returns CDR1 SGHDT and CDR2 YYEEEE. The CDR3 has 14 amino acids. The CDR3 loop is CASSLALGGSPLHF. The CDR3 nucleotides read TGTGCCAGCAGCTTGGCCTTGGGAGGTTCACCCCTCCACTTT.

The chain carries TRBV23-1 and TRBJ2-5; 8 bases align to TRBD1. TRBV23-1 is recorded as an ORF, its role being uncertain. This CDR3 region has 13 residues. With 2 bases clipped from V and 13 bases from J, the junction kept 9 bases outside the gene matches. The CDR3 sequence: CASSQGGTGLRYF. CDR3 nucleotide sequence: TGCGCCAGCAGTCAAGGGGGGACAGGCTTGCGGTACTTC.

This chain joins TRBV5-4 and TRBJ2-1; maybe TRBD1 (5 bases). V gave up 6 bases and J gave up 7 bases, with 8 bases separating them. CDR3 length equals 11 residues. Germline V gene data show CDR1 as SGHNT and CDR2 as YYREEE (reference sequence). CDR3 nucleotide sequence: TGTGCCAGCACTAAGGGGAATGAGCAGTTCTTC. This translates into CASTKGNEQFF.

J is TRBJ1-4 and V is TRBV5-3; TRBD1 aligns across 9 bases. TRBV5-3 is given ORF status, its function remaining uncertain. The CDR3 sequence is 14 residues long. V lost 0 bases and J lost 10; bases outside the gene matches: 4. CDR3 sequence (DNA): TGTGCCAGAAGCTTGGATGGACAGGGGAGAAAACTGTTTTTT. Amino acids: CARSLDGQGRKLFF.

V usage is TRBV11-2 and J usage is TRBJ1-2; TRBD1 matches at 8 bases. The length of the CDR3 is 15 residues. Trimming at V came to 4 bases and at J to 8 bases, leaving 12 bases not matched to a gene. CDR1 is SGHAT, CDR2 FQNNGV, per germline. CDR3 sequence: CASSSPRTGRAGYTF. Here the CDR3 DNA reads TGTGCCAGCAGCTCTCCGAGGACAGGGAGGGCCGGCTACACCTTC.

This chain joins TRBV5-4 and TRBJ2-2; 10 bases agree with TRBD1. In germline, CDR1 is SGHNT, CDR2 YYREEE (reference sequence). This CDR3 is built from 15 residues. With 0 bases clipped from V and 6 bases from J, the junction kept 2 bases outside the gene matches. CDR3 amino acids: CASSLGDRGPGELFF. CDR3 sequence (DNA): TGTGCCAGCAGCTTGGGGGACAGGGGCCCCGGGGAGCTGTTTTTT.

This sequence joins TRBV27 and TRBJ2-1; D not resolved. The V end was cut by 4 bases, the J end by 6 bases, with 10 bases between. CDR1 is MNHEY, CDR2 SMNVEV, per germline (reference sequence). This CDR3 contains 13 residues. The chain's CDR3 is CASSSLIRNEQFF. The DNA of the CDR3 is TGTGCCAGCAGTTCCTTAATTCGCAATGAGCAGTTCTTC.

This sequence joins TRBV7-2 and TRBJ2-2; possibly TRBD1 for D (6 bases). Trimming left V 5 bases short and J 6 bases short, with 7 bases between. The germline V gene has CDR1 SGHTA and CDR2 FQGNSA. This CDR3 spans 12 amino acids. The CDR3 region is CASSRTAGELFF. The CDR3 nucleotides read TGTGCCAGCAGCAGGACAGCCGGGGAGCTGTTTTTT.

This chain connects TRBV9 to TRBJ1-2; TRBD1 matches at 7 bases. Trimming at V came to 4 bases and at J to 3 bases, leaving 6 bases not matched to a gene. Germline CDR1 is SGDLS and CDR2 is YYNGEE. The CDR3 runs to 14 residues. CDR3 loop: CASSPRDSHYGYTF. The CDR3 nucleotides are TGTGCCAGCAGCCCGAGGGACAGCCACTATGGCTACACCTTC. The full variable domain, with the rest looked up from reference TRBV9 and TRBJ1-2, is DSGVTQTPKHLITATGQRVTLRCSPRSGDLSVYWYQQSLDQGLQFLIQYYNGEERAKGNILERFSAQQFPDLHSELNLSSLELGDSALYFCASSPRDSHYGYTFGSGTRLTVV.

The rearrangement uses TRBV7-8 and TRBJ1-6; D is unresolved. Germline CDR1 and CDR2: SGHVS and FQNEAQ. The CDR3 is 21 residues long. Trimming removed 1 base at V and 4 bases at J, with 26 bases between. Written as DNA, the CDR3 is TGTGCCAGCAGCTTAGTCTCGTCCGCGGGTGGTCTCACCGTTTATAATTCACCCCTCCACTTT. Amino acids: CASSLVSSAGGLTVYNSPLHF.

This sequence joins TRBV2 and TRBJ1-1; 7 nucleotides agree with TRBD1. The V gene end was trimmed by 8 bases and the J gene end by 5 bases; junction bases not matched to a gene: 2. Germline lookup yields CDR1 SNHLY and CDR2 FYNNEI. The CDR3 has 11 residues. CDR3 in amino acids: CASPGGTEAFF. The CDR3 nucleotides are TGTGCCAGCCCAGGGGGGACTGAAGCTTTCTTT.

The chain couples TRBV28 to TRBJ2-3, with 8 nucleotides matching TRBD2. This CDR3 region has 13 residues. Germline CDR1 is MDHEN and CDR2 is SYDVKM. Unmatched junction bases numbered 2, after V lost 5 bases and J lost 4 bases. CDR3 in DNA: TGTGCCAGCAGTCTGGGACTAGCAGATACGCAGTATTTT. It encodes CASSLGLADTQYF.

The gene calls are TRBV7-9 and TRBJ2-1, with 7 bases identical to TRBD1. V lost 10 bases to trimming and J lost 9 bases; unmatched junction nucleotides: 15. In germline, CDR1 is SEHNR, CDR2 FQNEAQ (reference sequence). The CDR3 is 14 residues long. CDR3 bases: TGTGCCACCGCAACGGTGACAGGGATCAGTGAGCAGTTCTTC. Residues: CATATVTGISEQFF.

This chain uses TRBV11-1 with TRBJ2-5; TRBD1 aligns across 10 bases. Germline-derived CDR1 and CDR2 are SGHAT and FQDESV (reference sequence). This CDR3 has 16 residues. With 1 base clipped from V and 2 bases from J, the junction kept 4 bases outside the gene matches. For the CDR3, the DNA is TGTGCCAGCAGCTTAGTCGGGACAGGGGCGCAAGAGACCCAGTACTTC. It is translated as CASSLVGTGAQETQYF.

Only a few counts were recorded for this clone. The chain combines TRBV6-1 with TRBJ2-7; D possibly corresponds to TRBD1 (6 bases). Germline loops: CDR1 MNHNS, CDR2 SASEGT. The CDR3 is 14 amino acids. V shed 5 bases and J shed 2 bases, with 13 bases lying between them. The CDR3 coding sequence is TGTGCCAGCAGTCGGACAGTAAAAACCTACGAGCAGTACTTC. This encodes CASSRTVKTYEQYF.

This clone has more than one count but fewer than ten. The same CDR3 also results from other DNA sequences found in this sample. The chain couples TRBV5-1 to TRBJ2-7; TRBD2 might be the D (6 bases). With 0 bases removed from V and 4 bases from J, the gap between germline ends came to 11 bases. The V gene's germline CDR1 is SGHRS and CDR2 YFSETQ. CDR3 size: 14 residues. The CDR3 spells CASSLAGGLYEQYF. In DNA, the CDR3 is TGCGCCAGCAGCTTGGCCGGGGGATTGTACGAGCAGTACTTC.

This chain connects TRBV2 to TRBJ2-1; tentative D call: TRBD1 (6 bases). The CDR3 is 14 residues long. Germline CDR1 SNHLY, CDR2 FYNNEI. V was shortened by 6 bases and J by 4 bases, with 13 bases between the two germline ends. CDR3 sequence: CASRDWTVYNEQFF. The CDR3 DNA sequence: TGTGCCAGCAGGGATTGGACAGTTTACAATGAGCAGTTCTTC.

In its sample, this clone was seen once. V is TRBV18 and J is TRBJ1-5, with D possibly being TRBD1 (6 bases). The CDR3 length is 15 residues. Trimming cost V 3 bases and J 4 bases, with 13 bases left between them. Germline lookup yields CDR1 KGHSH and CDR2 LQKENI. CDR3 coding DNA: TGTGCCAGCTCACCCTCGGACAGAGGAAATCAGCCCCAGCATTTT. Translated, it gives CASSPSDRGNQPQHF.

The chain has TRBV6-5 and TRBJ2-7; 10 nucleotides line up with TRBD1. With V trimmed by 5 bases and J by 5 bases, 3 bases remained unmatched. Germline CDR1 MNHEY, CDR2 SVGAGI. This CDR3 contains 13 residues. CDR3 coding DNA: TGTGCCAGCAGTGGACAGGGGGGGAACGAGCAGTACTTC. Translated, it gives CASSGQGGNEQYF.

The chain links TRBV6-5 to TRBJ1-2; 7 bases are shared with TRBD1. V shed 5 bases and J 7 bases; nucleotides not matched to a gene: 10. Germline CDR1 reads MNHEY; CDR2 reads SVGAGI. This CDR3 contains 14 residues. The CDR3 sequence: CASSRHRGDRGYTF. The CDR3 DNA reads TGTGCCAGCAGTAGACACAGGGGTGATCGTGGCTACACCTTC.

This clone was recorded a few times. The V call is TRBV6-4, the J call TRBJ2-3; 14 nucleotides match TRBD2. Germline lookup yields CDR1 MRHNA and CDR2 SNTAGT. V dropped 0 bases and J dropped 8; count of bases not matched to a gene: 1. CDR3 length equals 15 residues. The DNA of the CDR3 is TGTGCCAGCAGTGACTCGACTAGCGGGGGGGCTACGCAGTATTTT. It specifies CASSDSTSGGATQYF.

The CDR3 sequence: CASSPRDISGNTIYF. The CDR3 nucleotides are TGTGCCAGCAGTCCCAGGGACATCTCTGGAAACACCATATATTTT. The J gene is TRBJ1-3, the V gene TRBV6-6; possible D gene TRBD1, 6 bases. From germline, CDR1 is MNHNY and CDR2 SVGAGI (reference sequence). The CDR3 consists of 15 residues. V was trimmed by 5 bases and J by 0 bases, leaving 11 bases between them.